A single sample is the source of the 12 T cell receptor beta chains below, sequenced in a study of regulatory T cells in long-lasting Graves disease. Described time point: newly diagnosed GD, antithyroid drugs for less than 3 months. Extracted RNA from PBMCs served as the source of the TCR library. According to the study, TCR beta libraries were built with iRepertoire HTBI primers and CDR3-region Arm-PCR. TCRdb fed the multiplex PCR reads into MiXCR, producing one record per CDR3 protein. Of 500,000 to 700,000 distinct CDR3 sequences detected, approximately 15% appear once; the ten largest clones hold roughly 18%. The same data also contributed to another study, on T cells in Graves' hyperthyroidism and ophthalmopathy.

The sample here was peripheral blood mononuclear cells (PBMCs), taken at new diagnosis, from a patient treated with antithyroid drugs. These receptors were collected from a woman aged 25 to 45 with Graves disease.

V usage is TRBV12-3 or TRBV12-4 and J usage is TRBJ1-2; a weak D match, TRBD1 (6 bases). CDR3 length equals 14 residues. Trimming took off 6 bases at V and 6 bases at J, with 17 bases between the two ends. The chain's CDR3 is CASSLKGGGDGYTF. As DNA, the CDR3 is TGTGCCAGCAGCTTAAAGGGGGGGGGGGATGGCTACACCTTC.

The chain combines TRBV5-6 with TRBJ2-7; no clear D gene. The CDR3 is 15 residues long. The germline V and J ends were trimmed by 0 bases and 7 bases, with 17 bases remaining between them. Germline CDR1 is SGHDT and CDR2 is YYEEEE. The CDR3: CASSLAGTPAVEQYF. CDR3 in DNA: TGTGCCAGCAGCTTGGCGGGTACCCCAGCAGTGGAGCAGTACTTC.

The chain uses TRBV30 and TRBJ2-2; D remains unclear. Germline V gene lookup returns CDR1 GTSNPN and CDR2 SVGIG (reference sequence). Trimming removed 6 bases at V and 9 bases at J, with 11 bases between. CDR3 size: 11 residues. CDR3: CACVGVRELFF. DNA of the CDR3: TGTGCCTGCGTAGGCGTCCGGGAGCTGTTTTTT. The variable domain in full, completed from reference TRBV30 and TRBJ2-2, reads SQTIHQWPATLVQPVGSPLSLECTVEGTSNPNLYWYRQAAGRGLQLLFYSVGIGQISSEVPQNLSASRPQDRQFILSSKKLLLSDSGFYLCACVGVRELFFGEGSRLTVL.

This clonotype was seen ten or more times. The chain joins TRBV5-1 to TRBJ1-1; perhaps TRBD1 as D (6 bases). Germline-derived CDR1 and CDR2 are SGHRS and YFSETQ. This CDR3 comprises 14 residues. V dropped 5 bases and J dropped 2 bases, with 13 bases sitting between them. CDR3 amino acids: CASRAGGANTEAFF. Here the CDR3 DNA reads TGCGCCAGCAGGGCCGGGGGGGCCAACACTGAAGCTTTCTTT.

Concerning this clonotype itself: One end of the junction is discordant with germline, which a read error may explain. The chain uses TRBV7-7 and TRBJ2-7, with no clear D. The germline V gene encodes CDR1 SSHAT and CDR2 FNYEAQ (reference sequence). The CDR3 totals 13 residues. The CDR3 loop reads CASSLSPKDEQYF. The CDR3, as DNA: TGTGCTAGCAGCTTATCTCCAAAGGACGAGCAGTACTTC.

V and J are TRBV19 and TRBJ1-4; D is unclear. V was clipped by 2 bases and J by 4 bases, with 14 bases between them. This CDR3 comprises 16 residues. The germline CDR1 and CDR2 sequences are LNHDA and SQIVND (reference sequence). The CDR3 DNA sequence: TGTGCCAGTAGTATAAGGAGACGGCGTTTTAATGAAAAACTGTTTTTT. Translated, it gives CASSIRRRRFNEKLFF.

This clonotype was detected only a few times. The J gene is TRBJ2-1, the V gene TRBV7-9; D not certain. This CDR3 contains 12 residues. The V gene lost 4 bases and the J gene lost 12 bases, with 13 bases spanning the gap. Germline CDR1 SEHNR, CDR2 FQNEAQ (reference sequence). The DNA for the CDR3 is TGTGCCAGCAGCTCTCGGCGGAACGCGCAGTTCTTC. Residues: CASSSRRNAQFF.

This clonotype was seen a handful of times. The chain has TRBV6-5 and TRBJ2-1; the match to TRBD2 covers 8 bases. The J segment lost 3 bases and the V segment lost 3 bases, leaving 1 base of the junction unmatched. This CDR3 comprises 14 residues. Germline V gene sequence: CDR1 MNHEY, CDR2 SVGAGI. CDR3 DNA sequence: TGTGCCAGCAGTTATGCGGGAGGCTACAATGAGCAGTTCTTC. It yields the protein CASSYAGGYNEQFF.

This clonotype was seen ten or more times. The J gene is TRBJ1-5, the V gene TRBV2; D gene unclear. Germline V CDR1 and CDR2: SNHLY, FYNNEI. CDR3 length: 12 amino acids. V gave up 4 bases and J gave up 7 bases, with 8 bases separating them. As DNA, the CDR3 is TGTGCCAGCAGTGGAACGGGACAGCCCCAGCATTTT. Translation: CASSGTGQPQHF.

This clonotype showed up just a few times. The CDR3: CASSLDTAYYGYTF. The CDR3 coding sequence is TGTGCCAGCAGCTTAGATACGGCCTACTATGGCTACACCTTC. The V and J genes are TRBV7-9 and TRBJ1-2; D call uncertain. The CDR3 totals 14 residues. With 1 base removed from V and 3 bases from J, the gap between germline ends came to 9 bases. The V gene's germline CDR1 is SEHNR and CDR2 FQNEAQ (reference sequence).

This sequence joins TRBV27 and TRBJ1-2, with D hard to call. In germline, CDR1 is MNHEY, CDR2 SMNVEV (reference sequence). This CDR3 has 14 amino acids. Trimming took off 4 bases at V and 7 bases at J, with 16 bases between the two ends. CDR3: CASSYEGGNPGYTF. Here the CDR3 DNA reads TGTGCCAGCAGTTATGAGGGAGGAAACCCTGGCTACACCTTC.

This clonotype was counted only a few times. This chain links TRBV7-6 with TRBJ2-3; 8 bases line up with TRBD1. The CDR3 spans 15 residues. V shed 7 bases, J shed 4 bases, and the junction held 10 bases outside the gene matches. Germline loops: CDR1 SGHVS, CDR2 FNYEAQ. The CDR3 here is CASTVKTGGPDTQYF. CDR3 in DNA: TGTGCCAGCACCGTGAAAACAGGGGGTCCAGATACGCAGTATTTT.